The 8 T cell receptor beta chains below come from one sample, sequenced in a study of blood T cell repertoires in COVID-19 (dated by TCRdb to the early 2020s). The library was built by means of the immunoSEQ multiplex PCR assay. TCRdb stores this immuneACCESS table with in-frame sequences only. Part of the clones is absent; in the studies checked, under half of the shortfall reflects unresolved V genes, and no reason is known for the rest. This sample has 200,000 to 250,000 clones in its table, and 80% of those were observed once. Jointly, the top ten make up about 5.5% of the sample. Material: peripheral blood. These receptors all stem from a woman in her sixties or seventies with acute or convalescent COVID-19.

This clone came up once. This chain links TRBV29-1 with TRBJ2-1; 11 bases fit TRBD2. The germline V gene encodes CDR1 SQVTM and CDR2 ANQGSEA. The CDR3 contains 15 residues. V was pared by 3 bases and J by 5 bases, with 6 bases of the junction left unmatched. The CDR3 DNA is TGCAGCGTTGATGAGGGGACTAGCGGCAACAATGAGCAGTTCTTC. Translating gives CSVDEGTSGNNEQFF.

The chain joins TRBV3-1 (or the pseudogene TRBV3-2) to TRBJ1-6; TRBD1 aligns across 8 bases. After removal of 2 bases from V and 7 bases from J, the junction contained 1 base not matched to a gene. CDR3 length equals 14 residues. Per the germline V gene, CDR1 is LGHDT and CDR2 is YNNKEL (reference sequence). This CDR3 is CASSQRDRNSPLHF. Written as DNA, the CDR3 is TGTGCCAGCAGCCAACGGGACAGGAATTCACCCCTCCACTTT.

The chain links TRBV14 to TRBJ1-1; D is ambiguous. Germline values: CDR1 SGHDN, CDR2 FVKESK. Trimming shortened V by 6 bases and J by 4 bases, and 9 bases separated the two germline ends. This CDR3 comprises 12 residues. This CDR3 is CASSLIGTEAFF. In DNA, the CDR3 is TGTGCCAGCAGTCTAATCGGCACTGAAGCTTTCTTT.

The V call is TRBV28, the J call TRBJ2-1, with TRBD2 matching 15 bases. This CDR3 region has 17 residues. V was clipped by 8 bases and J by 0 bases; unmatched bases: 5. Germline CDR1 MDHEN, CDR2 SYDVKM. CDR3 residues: CASSGTSGRISYNEQFF. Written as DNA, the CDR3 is TGTGCCAGCTCCGGGACTAGCGGGAGGATCTCCTACAATGAGCAGTTCTTC.

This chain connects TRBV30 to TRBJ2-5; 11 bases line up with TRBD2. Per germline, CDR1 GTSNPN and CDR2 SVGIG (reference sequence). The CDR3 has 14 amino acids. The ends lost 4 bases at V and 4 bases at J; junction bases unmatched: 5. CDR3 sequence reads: CAWNRLAGRETQYF. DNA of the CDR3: TGTGCCTGGAACAGACTAGCGGGAAGAGAGACCCAGTACTTC.

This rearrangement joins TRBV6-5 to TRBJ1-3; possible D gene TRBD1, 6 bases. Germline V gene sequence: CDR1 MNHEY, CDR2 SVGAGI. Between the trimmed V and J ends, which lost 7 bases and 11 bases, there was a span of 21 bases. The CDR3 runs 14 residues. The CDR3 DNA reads TGTGCCAGCACCGAGTCCACAGGGATCGTTGCCATATATTTT. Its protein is CASTESTGIVAIYF.

DNA for the CDR3: TGCGCCAGCAGTGAGTCGGCTAGCTCCTACGAGCAGTACTTC. As protein: CASSESASSYEQYF. The V gene is TRBV10-1, the J gene TRBJ2-7; D is ambiguous. V was cut by 0 bases and J by 0 bases, with 6 bases left in between. Germline-derived CDR1 and CDR2 are WNHNN and SYGVQD (reference sequence). The CDR3 is 14 amino acids.

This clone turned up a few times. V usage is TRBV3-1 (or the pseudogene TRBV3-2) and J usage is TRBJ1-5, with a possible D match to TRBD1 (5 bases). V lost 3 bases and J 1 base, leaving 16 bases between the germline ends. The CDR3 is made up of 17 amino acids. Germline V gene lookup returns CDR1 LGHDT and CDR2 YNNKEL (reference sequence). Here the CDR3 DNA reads TGTGCCAGCAGCCAGTCTCATCGAACAGGAAGCAATCAGCCCCAGCATTTT. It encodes CASSQSHRTGSNQPQHF.